This TCR beta chain was found in a study of cytomegalovirus exposure and HLA in healthy donors. General study points: Later, an analysis found that TCR clusters from the first cohort tended to co-occur in the 120 or so validation repertoires. The study listed around 150 cytomegalovirus-associated TCR beta chains. Across donors, most TCRs were seen rarely, yet some public ones were widespread.

Sequencing was performed with immunoSEQ multiplex PCR; in TCRdb, only in-frame clones are kept and a portion is missing. There are 250,000 to 350,000 clones in the sample; roughly 90% occur only once, and over 0.7% lies in the top ten. Per the germline V gene, CDR1 is SGHRS and CDR2 is YFSETQ. The CDR3 has 15 amino acids. V lost 0 bases and J 5 bases, leaving 12 bases between the germline ends. Concerning this clone itself: Its target is unknown.

The chain carries TRBV5-1 and TRBJ2-1; TRBD2 is a possible D gene (5 bases). Material for sequencing was PBMCs. This sequence was found in a young woman in good health and CMV-seronegative. This CDR3 reads CASSLASYIDNEQFF. In nucleotides, the CDR3 is TGCGCCAGCAGCTTGGCTAGCTATATCGACAATGAGCAGTTCTTC.